The clone carrying this T cell receptor beta chain appeared many times. No antigen is known for it. The data stem from a study of CD8 T cells in ankylosing spondylitis. General observations from the study: The study identified a TCR beta motif of about eight highly homologous variants that appeared characteristic of ankylosing spondylitis blood.

TCRdb used MiXCR to reprocess the 5' RACE reads, holding one entry per CDR3 protein. The table has 110,000 to 150,000 distinct CDR3 sequences, roughly 8.8% seen once. The CDR3 is 14 amino acids. Trimming took 5 bases from V and 10 from J, leaving 17 bases between them. Germline CDR1 is SEHNR and CDR2 is FQNEAQ (reference sequence). The source is a male donor with ankylosing spondylitis. The chain carries TRBV7-9 and TRBJ1-4; D is uncertain. Material: synovial fluid, either unsorted or a sorted T cell fraction (not recorded which). CDR3 sequence reads: CASSPGREEVKLFF. CDR3 DNA sequence: TGTGCCAGCAGCCCAGGAAGGGAGGAGGTAAAACTGTTTTTT.